The rows below give T cell receptor beta chains drawn from one sample of a study of radiotherapy plus CTLA-4 blockade in lung cancer. Measured with immunoSEQ multiplex PCR; TCRdb has only the in-frame clones, and not every one. This sample has about 19,000 clones, with roughly 86% found just once. The specimen comprised peripheral blood, sampled from a patient treated with radiotherapy plus ipilimumab. All receptors come from a human donor with non-small cell lung cancer whose response to radiotherapy plus ipilimumab could not be evaluated. The CDR3 runs from the conserved cysteine through the conserved F or W. A D gene is named only where the DNA matches it firmly. Part of the rows lack a size; the others show once, few, many or a class for expanded clones.

j_call v_call clone_size d_call cdr3_nt cdr3_aa
TRBJ2-4 TRBV28 NA TRBD2 TGTGCCAGCAGTTTGGTTGGACTAGCGGGGCGAGGGGTAGCCAAAAACATTCAGTACTTC CASSLVGLAGRGVAKNIQYF
TRBJ2-7 TRBV28 once NA TGTGCCAGCAGTTTGGCGGGCCGGTCCTACGAGCAGTACTTC CASSLAGRSYEQYF
TRBJ2-3 TRBV7-2 NA NA TGTGCCAGCAGCTCCACGGGACTCACAACAGATACGCAGTATTTT CASSSTGLTTDTQYF
TRBJ1-1 TRBV28 NA NA TGTGCCAGCGGCTCCTTCAGGGGTAACACTGAAGCTTTCTTT CASGSFRGNTEAFF
TRBJ1-4 TRBV4-2 NA NA TGTGCCAGCAGCCCGACAACCTCTAATGAAAAACTGTTTTTT CASSPTTSNEKLFF
TRBJ2-6 TRBV5-4 NA TRBD2 TGTGCCAGCAGCCCCGGGGGGACCTCTGGGGCCAACGTCCTGACTTTC CASSPGGTSGANVLTF
TRBJ2-3 TRBV13 NA NA TGTGCCAGCAGCTTTGGGACTGGGGATACGCAGTATTTT CASSFGTGDTQYF
TRBJ2-5 TRBV10-2 NA NA TGCGCCAGCAGACTCAGACTCCAAGAGACCCAGTACTTC CASRLRLQETQYF
TRBJ2-3 TRBV29-1 few NA TGCAGCTCTGGGCAACAGGGCTGGTTAGATACGCAGTATTTT CSSGQQGWLDTQYF
TRBJ1-5 TRBV6-7 NA NA TGCGCAAAACTACACGGGGGGGACAATCAGCCCCAGCATTTT CAKLHGGDNQPQHF
TRBJ1-2 TRBV5-1 NA NA TGCGCCAGCAGCTCTACGGCCGGGAACTATGGCTACACCTTC CASSSTAGNYGYTF
TRBJ2-3 TRBV7-9 NA TRBD2 TGTGCCAGCAGCTTAGGGGTAGCGGGGATGCGAGATACGCAGTATTTT CASSLGVAGMRDTQYF
TRBJ2-1 TRBV4-2 NA TRBD2 TGTGCCAGCAGCCAAGTGACTAGCGGGAGTGAGCAGTTCTTC CASSQVTSGSEQFF
TRBJ2-3 TRBV11-2 NA NA TGTGCCAGCAGCTTAGAAGTCAATGAGCAGGGATTTACAGATACGCAGTATTTT CASSLEVNEQGFTDTQYF
TRBJ1-2 TRBV6-1 NA TRBD1 TGTGCCAGCAGTGGGGACAGGGGTCGGGGCTACACCTTC CASSGDRGRGYTF
TRBJ1-6 TRBV7-2 NA NA TGTGCCAGCAGCTTAAATGTCGGCCACAGCTCCTATAATTCACCCCTCCACTTT CASSLNVGHSSYNSPLHF
TRBJ2-2 TRBV5-4 NA NA TGTGCCAGCAGCTTGCCAGGGGCGTCCCGCACCGGGGAGCTGTTTTTT CASSLPGASRTGELFF
TRBJ2-1 TRBV19 NA NA TGTGCCAGTAGTATCCGAGATGATGAGCAGTTCTTC CASSIRDDEQFF
TRBJ1-3 TRBV6-5 NA NA TGTGCTACAAGGAGGGTCGACTCTGGAAACACCATATATTTT CATRRVDSGNTIYF
TRBJ1-5 TRBV7-2 NA NA TGTGCCAGCAGTATTTCCGAGGGTCAGCCCCAGCATTTT CASSISEGQPQHF
TRBJ2-7 TRBV7-9 NA TRBD1 TGTGCCAGCACCCCCGTGACAGGGTACTACGAGCAGTACTTC CASTPVTGYYEQYF
TRBJ2-3 TRBV29-1 few NA TGCAGCGTCAATGGGGCCGGCACAGATACGCAGTATTTT CSVNGAGTDTQYF
TRBJ2-5 TRBV5-4 NA NA TGTGCCAGCAGCTTCCGTAGCGTCGCCCCCCAAGAGACCCAGTACTTC CASSFRSVAPQETQYF
TRBJ1-1 TRBV28 NA TRBD1 TGTGCCAGCAGTTTATCTCGGACAGGGATTGGTATCTTT CASSLSRTGIGIF
TRBJ2-7 TRBV1 NA NA TGCACCAGCAGCCAAGATTGGTCCCCTCGAGCGGGAGGTGGCGAGCAGTACTTC CTSSQDWSPRAGGGEQYF
TRBJ1-1 TRBV29-1 NA TRBD1 TGCAGCGTTGAAGGGACAGGAGGGGAAGCTTTCTTT CSVEGTGGEAFF
TRBJ2-2 TRBV6-1 NA NA TGTGCCAGCAACAGGGCTGGGAACACCGGGGAGCTGTTTTTT CASNRAGNTGELFF
TRBJ2-1 TRBV5-1 NA TRBD2 TGCGCCAGCAGCTCTGAACGGACTAGCGGGGGGTTGACCTACAATGAGCAGTTCTTC CASSSERTSGGLTYNEQFF
TRBJ1-2 TRBV27 NA TRBD1 TGTGCCAGCACCACGACAGGGACGGGCTACACCTTC CASTTTGTGYTF
TRBJ2-7 TRBV13 NA NA TGTGCCAGCAAGAGGGGGGGGGCCGCCTACGAGCAGTACTTC CASKRGGAAYEQYF
TRBJ2-4 TRBV7-9 NA TRBD1 TGTGCCAGCAGCCGGGACAGCCTAGCCAAAAACATTCAGTACTTC CASSRDSLAKNIQYF
TRBJ2-7 TRBV5-1 NA NA TGCGCCAGCCTCCCCGGGCCAGGGGCCTACGAGCAGTACTTC CASLPGPGAYEQYF